A selection of T cell receptor beta chains follows, all from one sample in a study of shared clonotypes between healthy human individuals. Libraries were prepared by immunoSEQ multiplex PCR; TCRdb keeps only in-frame clonotypes and omits some of them. The sample consists of over a million clones, approximately 72% of them appearing once. Sequencing was done on a sample of memory CD4+ T cells sorted from blood. Receptors were obtained from a man aged 18-30 years in good health. Each CDR3 is given with its conserved first and last residue.

V gene: TRBV18; J gene: TRBJ2-1; CDR3 protein: CASSPPGLAGVNEQFF
V gene: TRBV14; J gene: TRBJ1-1; CDR3 protein: CASSQDMNTEAFF
V gene: TRBV5-1; J gene: TRBJ2-5; CDR3 protein: CASSLRTGGEETQYF
V gene: TRBV9; J gene: TRBJ2-3; CDR3 protein: CASSVGSGGGTQYF
V gene: TRBV28; J gene: TRBJ1-2; CDR3 protein: CASSIPTGRDGGYTF
V gene: TRBV23-1; J gene: TRBJ1-5; CDR3 protein: CASSQPPADLDQPQHF
V gene: TRBV15; J gene: TRBJ1-1; CDR3 protein: CATSKGQGAYTEAFF
V gene: TRBV20-1; J gene: TRBJ1-2; CDR3 protein: CSARVEYGYTF
V gene: TRBV5-1; J gene: TRBJ2-5; CDR3 protein: CASSRGAAGVKETQYF
V gene: TRBV19; J gene: TRBJ1-5; CDR3 protein: CASIESQPQHF
V gene: TRBV7-2; J gene: TRBJ2-7; CDR3 protein: CASSLRWQLAYEQYF
V gene: TRBV10-3; J gene: TRBJ2-3; CDR3 protein: CAISSSSGATDTQYF
V gene: TRBV5-8; J gene: TRBJ2-7; CDR3 protein: CASSPRDRAYEQYF
V gene: TRBV6-5; J gene: TRBJ1-1; CDR3 protein: CATIPSGQGNTEAFF
V gene: TRBV11-3; J gene: TRBJ1-1; CDR3 protein: CASSLGSGLNTEAFF
V gene: TRBV10-2; J gene: TRBJ2-7; CDR3 protein: CASNLDRGLSEQYF
V gene: TRBV11-2; J gene: TRBJ1-6; CDR3 protein: CASSDRANSPLHF
V gene: TRBV6-1; J gene: TRBJ1-5; CDR3 protein: CASTLVRGWPQHF
V gene: TRBV6-5; J gene: TRBJ2-3; CDR3 protein: CASRLGRNTDTQYF
V gene: TRBV10-3; J gene: TRBJ2-3; CDR3 protein: CAISEGALSTDTQYF
V gene: TRBV6-6; J gene: NA; CDR3 protein: CASSYALGGGYEQYF
V gene: TRBV5-6; J gene: TRBJ1-2; CDR3 protein: CASSLTGGDTF
V gene: TRBV7-2; J gene: TRBJ2-7; CDR3 protein: CASSPTAGSSEQYF